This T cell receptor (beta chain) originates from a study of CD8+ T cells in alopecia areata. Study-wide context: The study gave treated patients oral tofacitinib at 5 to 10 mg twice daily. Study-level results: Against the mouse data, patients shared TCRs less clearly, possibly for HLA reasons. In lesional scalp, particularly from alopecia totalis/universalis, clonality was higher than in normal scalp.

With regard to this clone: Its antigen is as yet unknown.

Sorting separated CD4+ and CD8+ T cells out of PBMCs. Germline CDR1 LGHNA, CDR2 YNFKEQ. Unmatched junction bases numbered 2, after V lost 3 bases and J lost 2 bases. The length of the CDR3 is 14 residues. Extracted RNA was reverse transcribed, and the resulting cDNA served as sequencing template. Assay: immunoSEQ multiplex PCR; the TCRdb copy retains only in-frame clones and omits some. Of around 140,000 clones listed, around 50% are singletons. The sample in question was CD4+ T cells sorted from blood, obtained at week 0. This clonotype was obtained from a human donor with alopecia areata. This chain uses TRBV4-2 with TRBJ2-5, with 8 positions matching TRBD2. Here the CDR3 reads CASSHGGAQETQYF. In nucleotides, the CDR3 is TGTGCCAGCAGCCACGGGGGGGCACAAGAGACCCAGTACTTC.